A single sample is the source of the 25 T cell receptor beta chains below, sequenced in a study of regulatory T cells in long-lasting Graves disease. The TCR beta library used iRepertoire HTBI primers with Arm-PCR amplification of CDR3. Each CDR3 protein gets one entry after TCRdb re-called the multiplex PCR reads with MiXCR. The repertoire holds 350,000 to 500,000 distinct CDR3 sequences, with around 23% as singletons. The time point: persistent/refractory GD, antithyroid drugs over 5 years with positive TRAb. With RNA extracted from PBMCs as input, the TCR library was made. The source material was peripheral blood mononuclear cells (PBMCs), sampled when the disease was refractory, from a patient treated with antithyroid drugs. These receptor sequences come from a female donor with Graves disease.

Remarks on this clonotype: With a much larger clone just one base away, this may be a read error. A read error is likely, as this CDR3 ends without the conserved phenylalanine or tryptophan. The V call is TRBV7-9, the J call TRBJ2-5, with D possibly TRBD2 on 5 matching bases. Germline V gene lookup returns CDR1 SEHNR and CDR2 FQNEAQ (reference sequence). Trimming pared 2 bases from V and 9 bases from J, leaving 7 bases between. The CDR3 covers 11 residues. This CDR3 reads CASSLSEAQYL. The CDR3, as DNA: TGTGCCAGCAGCTTATCGGAGGCCCAGTACCTC.

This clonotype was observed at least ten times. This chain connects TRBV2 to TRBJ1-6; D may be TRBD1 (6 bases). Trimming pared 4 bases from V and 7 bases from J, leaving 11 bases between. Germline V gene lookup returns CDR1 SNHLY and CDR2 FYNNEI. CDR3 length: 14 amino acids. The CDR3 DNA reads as TGTGCCAGCAGTGTTGGGGGGCGGAATTCACCCCTCCACTTT. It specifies CASSVGGRNSPLHF.

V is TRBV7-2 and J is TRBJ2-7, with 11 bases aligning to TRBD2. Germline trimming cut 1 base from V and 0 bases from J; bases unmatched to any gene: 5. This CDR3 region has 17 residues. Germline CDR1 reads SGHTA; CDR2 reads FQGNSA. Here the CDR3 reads CASSLVGTSGPSYEQYF. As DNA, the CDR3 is TGTGCCAGCAGCTTAGTCGGGACTAGCGGACCCTCCTACGAGCAGTACTTC.

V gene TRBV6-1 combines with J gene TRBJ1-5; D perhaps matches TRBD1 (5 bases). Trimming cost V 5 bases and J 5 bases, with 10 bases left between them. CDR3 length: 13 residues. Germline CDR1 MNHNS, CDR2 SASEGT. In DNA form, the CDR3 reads TGTGCCAGCAGTATGGGGGTCCATCAGCCCCAGCATTTT. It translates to CASSMGVHQPQHF.

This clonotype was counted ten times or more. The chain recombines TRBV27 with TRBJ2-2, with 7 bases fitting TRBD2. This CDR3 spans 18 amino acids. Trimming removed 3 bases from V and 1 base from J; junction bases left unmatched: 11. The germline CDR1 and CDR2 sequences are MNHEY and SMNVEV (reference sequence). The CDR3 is CASSFSLPAGVNTGELFF. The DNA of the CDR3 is TGTGCCAGCAGTTTTTCTCTCCCCGCGGGAGTGAACACCGGGGAGCTGTTTTTT.

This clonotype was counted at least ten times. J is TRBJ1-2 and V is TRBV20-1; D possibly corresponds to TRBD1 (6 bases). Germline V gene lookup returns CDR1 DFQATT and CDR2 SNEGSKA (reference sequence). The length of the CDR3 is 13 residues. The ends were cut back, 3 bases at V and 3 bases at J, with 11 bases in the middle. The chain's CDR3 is CSARREGDYGYTF. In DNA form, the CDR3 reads TGCAGTGCTAGGCGTGAGGGGGACTATGGCTACACCTTC.

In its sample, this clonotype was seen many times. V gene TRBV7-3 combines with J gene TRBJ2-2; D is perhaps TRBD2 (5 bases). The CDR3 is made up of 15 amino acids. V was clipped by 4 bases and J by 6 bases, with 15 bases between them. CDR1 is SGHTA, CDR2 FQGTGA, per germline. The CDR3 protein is CASSSVGRGSGELFF. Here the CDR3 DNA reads TGTGCCAGCAGCTCCGTTGGGAGAGGGTCCGGGGAGCTGTTTTTT.

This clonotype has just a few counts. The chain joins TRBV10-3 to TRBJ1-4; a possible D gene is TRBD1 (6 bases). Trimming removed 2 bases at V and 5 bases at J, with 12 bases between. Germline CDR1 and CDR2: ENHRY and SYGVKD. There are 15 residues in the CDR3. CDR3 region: CAISEGGAGNEKLFF. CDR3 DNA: TGTGCCATCAGTGAGGGGGGGGCAGGGAATGAAAAACTGTTTTTT.

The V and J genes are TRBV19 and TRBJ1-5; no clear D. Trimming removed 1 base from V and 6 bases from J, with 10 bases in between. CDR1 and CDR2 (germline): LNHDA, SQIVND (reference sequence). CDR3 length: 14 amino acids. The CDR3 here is CASSIVSGRQPQHF. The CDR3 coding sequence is TGTGCCAGTAGTATAGTCTCCGGACGTCAGCCCCAGCATTTT.

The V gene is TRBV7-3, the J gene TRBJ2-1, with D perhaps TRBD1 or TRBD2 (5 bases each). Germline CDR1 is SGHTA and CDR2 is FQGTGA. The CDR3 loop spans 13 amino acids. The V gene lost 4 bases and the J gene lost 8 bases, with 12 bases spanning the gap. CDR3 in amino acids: CASSSGTTYEQFF. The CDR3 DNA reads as TGTGCCAGCAGCTCTGGGACGACATATGAGCAGTTCTTC.

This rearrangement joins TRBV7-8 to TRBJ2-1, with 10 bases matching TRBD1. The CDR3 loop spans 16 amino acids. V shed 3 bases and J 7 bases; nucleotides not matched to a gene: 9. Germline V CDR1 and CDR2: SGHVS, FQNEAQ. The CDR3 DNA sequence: TGTGCCAGCAGCTTTACGCTGGGACAGGGGAAAAATGAGCAGTTCTTC. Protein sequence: CASSFTLGQGKNEQFF.

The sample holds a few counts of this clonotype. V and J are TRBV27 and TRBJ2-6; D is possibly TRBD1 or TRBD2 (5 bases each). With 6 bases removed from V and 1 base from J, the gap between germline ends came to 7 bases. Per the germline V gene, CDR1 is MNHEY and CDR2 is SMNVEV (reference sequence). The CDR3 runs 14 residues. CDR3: CASRRGSGANVLTF. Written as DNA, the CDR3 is TGTGCCAGCAGGAGGGGATCTGGGGCCAACGTCCTGACTTTC.

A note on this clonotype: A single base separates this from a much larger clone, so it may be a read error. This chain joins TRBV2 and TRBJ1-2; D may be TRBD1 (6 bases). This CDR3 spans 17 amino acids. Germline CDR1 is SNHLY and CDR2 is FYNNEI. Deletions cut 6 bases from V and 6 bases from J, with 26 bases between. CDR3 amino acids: CASRDPGRDRTNHGYTF. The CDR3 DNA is TGTGCCAGCAGAGACCCCGGCCGCGACAGGACCAACCATGGCTACACCTTC.

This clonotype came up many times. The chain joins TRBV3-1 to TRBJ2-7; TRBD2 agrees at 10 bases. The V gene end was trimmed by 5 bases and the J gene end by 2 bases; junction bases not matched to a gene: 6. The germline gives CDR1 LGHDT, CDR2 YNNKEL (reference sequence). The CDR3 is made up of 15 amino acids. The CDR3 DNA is TGTGCCAGCAGCTTCTGGACTAGCGGAGCCTACGAGCAGTACTTC. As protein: CASSFWTSGAYEQYF.

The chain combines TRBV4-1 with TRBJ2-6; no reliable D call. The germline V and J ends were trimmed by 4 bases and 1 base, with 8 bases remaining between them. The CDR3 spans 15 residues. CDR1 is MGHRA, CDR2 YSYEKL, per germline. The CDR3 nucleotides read TGCGCCAGCAGCCCCCTTCGGTCTGGGGCCAACGTCCTGACTTTC. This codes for CASSPLRSGANVLTF.

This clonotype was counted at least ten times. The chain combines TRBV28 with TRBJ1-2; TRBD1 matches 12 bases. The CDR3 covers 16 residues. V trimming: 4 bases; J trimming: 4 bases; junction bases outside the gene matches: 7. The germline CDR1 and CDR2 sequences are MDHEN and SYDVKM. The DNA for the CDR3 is TGTGCCAGCAGTTCCCCGGGGACAGGGGGCCCCTATGGCTACACCTTC. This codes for CASSSPGTGGPYGYTF.

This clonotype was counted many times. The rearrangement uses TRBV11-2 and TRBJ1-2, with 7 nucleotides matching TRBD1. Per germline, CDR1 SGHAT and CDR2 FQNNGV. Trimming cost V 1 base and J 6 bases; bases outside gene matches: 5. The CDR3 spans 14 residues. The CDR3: CASSLVRGGDGYTF. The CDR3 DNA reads TGTGCCAGCAGCTTAGTGAGAGGGGGCGATGGCTACACCTTC.

The CDR3 DNA is TGTGCCAGCAGCAACTGGACTAGCGGGATCAAGTACGAGCAGTACTTC. This translates into CASSNWTSGIKYEQYF. The chain recombines TRBV6-2 or TRBV6-3 with TRBJ2-7; 12 bases align to TRBD2. Trimming at V came to 6 bases and at J to 4 bases, leaving 10 bases not matched to a gene. Germline CDR1 reads MNHEY; CDR2 reads SVGEGT. This CDR3 has 16 residues.

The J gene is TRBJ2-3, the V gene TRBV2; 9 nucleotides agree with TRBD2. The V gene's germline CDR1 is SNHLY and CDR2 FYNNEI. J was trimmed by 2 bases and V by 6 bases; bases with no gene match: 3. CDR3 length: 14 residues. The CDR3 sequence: CASRTSGFTDTQYF. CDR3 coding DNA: TGTGCCAGCAGGACTAGCGGTTTCACAGATACGCAGTATTTT.

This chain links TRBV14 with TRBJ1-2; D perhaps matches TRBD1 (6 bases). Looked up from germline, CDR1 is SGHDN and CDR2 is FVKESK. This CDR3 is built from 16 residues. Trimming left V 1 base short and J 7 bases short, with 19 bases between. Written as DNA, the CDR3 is TGTGCCAGCAGCCAAGTCTGGGACATCGGTCTCTTTGGCTACACCTTC. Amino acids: CASSQVWDIGLFGYTF.

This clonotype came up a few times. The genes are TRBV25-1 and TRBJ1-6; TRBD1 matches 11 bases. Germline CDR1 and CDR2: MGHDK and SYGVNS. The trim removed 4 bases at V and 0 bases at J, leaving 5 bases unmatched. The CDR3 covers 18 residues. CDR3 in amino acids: CASSGRDRGNSYNSPLHF. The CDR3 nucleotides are TGTGCCAGCAGTGGCCGGGACAGGGGGAACTCCTATAATTCACCCCTCCACTTT. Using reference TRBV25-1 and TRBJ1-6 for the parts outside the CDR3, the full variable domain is EADIYQTPRYLVIGTGKKITLECSQTMGHDKMYWYQQDPGMELHLIHYSYGVNSTEKGDLSSESTVSRIRTEHFPLTLESARPSHTSQYLCASSGRDRGNSYNSPLHFGNGTRLTVT.

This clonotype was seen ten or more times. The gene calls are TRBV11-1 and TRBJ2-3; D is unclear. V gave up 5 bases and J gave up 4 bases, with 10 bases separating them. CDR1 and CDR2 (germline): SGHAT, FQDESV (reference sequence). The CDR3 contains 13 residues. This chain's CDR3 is CASSLFFPDTQYF. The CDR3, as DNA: TGTGCCAGCAGCCTTTTCTTCCCAGATACGCAGTATTTT.

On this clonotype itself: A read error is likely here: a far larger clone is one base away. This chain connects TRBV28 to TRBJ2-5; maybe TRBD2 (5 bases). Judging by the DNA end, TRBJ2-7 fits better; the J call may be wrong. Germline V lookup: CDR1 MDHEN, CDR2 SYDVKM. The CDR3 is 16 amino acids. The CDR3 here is CACRGQRGSESYEQYF. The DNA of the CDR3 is TGTGCCTGCAGAGGTCAGAGAGGGAGTGAATCCTACGAGCAGTACTTC.

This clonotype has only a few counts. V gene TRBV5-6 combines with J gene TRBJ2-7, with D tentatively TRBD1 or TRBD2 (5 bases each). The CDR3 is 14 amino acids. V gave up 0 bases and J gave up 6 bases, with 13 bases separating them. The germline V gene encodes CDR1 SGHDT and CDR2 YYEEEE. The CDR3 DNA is TGTGCCAGCAGCTTGGGAAGGGGAGCATTCGAGCAGTACTTC. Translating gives CASSLGRGAFEQYF. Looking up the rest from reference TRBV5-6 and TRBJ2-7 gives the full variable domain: DAGVTQSPTHLIKTRGQQVTLRCSPKSGHDTVSWYQQALGQGPQFIFQYYEEEERQRGNFPDRFSGHQFPNYSSELNVNALLLGDSALYLCASSLGRGAFEQYFGPGTRLTVT.

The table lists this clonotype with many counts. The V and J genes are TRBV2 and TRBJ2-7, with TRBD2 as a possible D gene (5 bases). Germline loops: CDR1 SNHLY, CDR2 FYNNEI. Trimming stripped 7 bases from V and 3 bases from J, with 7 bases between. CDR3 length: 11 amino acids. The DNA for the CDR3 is TGTGCCAGCACTGGGAGCTACGAGCAGTACTTC. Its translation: CASTGSYEQYF.